The 22 T cell receptor beta chains listed next were all sequenced from one sample in a study of OX40 agonist ivuxolimab in advanced cancers. Assay: immunoSEQ multiplex PCR; the TCRdb copy retains only in-frame clones and omits some. Of about 110,000 clones in the sample, 91% are singletons; the top ten hold roughly 0.66%. The specimen comprised CD4+ or CD8+ T cells sorted from blood, sampled in a trial of the OX40 agonist ivuxolimab. These receptors originate from an adult with an advanced solid tumor such as melanoma, head and neck, liver or kidney cancer.

The chain is built from TRBV19 and TRBJ2-3; 9 bases map to TRBD2. The V and J ends lost 7 bases and 4 bases, in that order; junction bases with no gene match: 6. The CDR3 contains 14 residues. Germline V CDR1 and CDR2: LNHDA, SQIVND (reference sequence). DNA for the CDR3: TGTGCCAGTATGGGGACTAGCAGGGCAGATACGCAGTATTTT. Its translation is CASMGTSRADTQYF.

V is TRBV6-6 and J is TRBJ2-3; TRBD1 matches 7 bases. This CDR3 has 16 amino acids. J lost 2 bases, V lost 2 bases, and 7 bases had no gene match. CDR1 and CDR2 (germline): MNHNY, SVGAGI (reference sequence). The CDR3 region is CASSYPPGQITDTQYF. CDR3 DNA: TGTGCCAGCAGTTACCCGCCGGGACAGATCACAGATACGCAGTATTTT.

The V gene is TRBV5-1, the J gene TRBJ2-7; 10 nucleotides match TRBD2. Unmatched junction bases numbered 7, after V lost 4 bases and J lost 3 bases. The CDR3 sequence is 15 residues long. The V gene's germline CDR1 is SGHRS and CDR2 YFSETQ. CDR3 nucleotide sequence: TGCGCCAGCAGCGCGAGCCAGCGGGGGGGCTACGAGCAGTACTTC. This codes for CASSASQRGGYEQYF.

This clone was observed once. The gene calls are TRBV10-1 and TRBJ1-6, with no clear D. In germline, CDR1 is WNHNN, CDR2 SYGVQD (reference sequence). This CDR3 has 14 amino acids. Trimming left V 3 bases short and J 7 bases short, with 10 bases between. CDR3 protein: CASSDGPVNSPLHF. Written as DNA, the CDR3 is TGCGCCAGCAGTGACGGGCCGGTCAATTCACCCCTCCACTTT.

Only one count was recorded for this clone. The genes are TRBV9 and TRBJ2-1; 8 bases fit TRBD2. The CDR3 loop spans 17 amino acids. The trim removed 3 bases at V and 6 bases at J, leaving 14 bases unmatched. The germline gives CDR1 SGDLS, CDR2 YYNGEE. CDR3 in amino acids: CASSGEREKPYGNEQFF. CDR3 DNA sequence: TGTGCCAGCAGCGGCGAGCGGGAGAAGCCCTACGGCAATGAGCAGTTCTTC.

J is TRBJ2-7 and V is TRBV13; D is uncertain. Trimming took 8 bases from V and 3 from J, leaving 14 bases between them. This CDR3 is 13 amino acids long. Germline values: CDR1 PRHDT, CDR2 FYEKMQ (reference sequence). The CDR3 here is CASLGSRFYEQYF. The CDR3 nucleotides are TGTGCCAGCCTGGGATCACGGTTCTACGAGCAGTACTTC.

The chain joins TRBV6-5 to TRBJ2-5; a possible D gene is TRBD1 (6 bases). The germline V and J ends were trimmed by 9 bases and 5 bases, with 19 bases remaining between them. The CDR3 consists of 14 residues. Per germline, CDR1 MNHEY and CDR2 SVGAGI. The CDR3 loop reads CASSSGQGIETQYF. The CDR3, as DNA: TGTGCCAGTTCATCGGGGCAGGGGATTGAGACCCAGTACTTC.

This chain connects TRBV19 to TRBJ1-1, with a weak D call TRBD1 (5 bases). The CDR3 is 15 amino acids. V gave up 5 bases and J gave up 6 bases, with 19 bases separating them. Germline V lookup: CDR1 LNHDA, CDR2 SQIVND (reference sequence). The CDR3 DNA follows: TGTGCCAGTAGTTTCTCTCCGGGGGGGATGGCTGAAGCTTTCTTT. This translates into CASSFSPGGMAEAFF.

V usage is TRBV7-3 and J usage is TRBJ2-5; TRBD2 matches 7 bases. V lost 2 bases and J lost 0; bases outside the gene matches: 6. Germline CDR1 SGHTA, CDR2 FQGTGA. The CDR3 spans 16 residues. This CDR3 reads CASSLPGGRDQETQYF. The CDR3 DNA is TGTGCCAGCAGCTTACCCGGAGGGAGGGACCAAGAGACCCAGTACTTC. Drawing the rest from reference TRBV7-3 and TRBJ2-5, the complete variable domain is GAGVSQTPSNKVTEKGKYVELRCDPISGHTALYWYRQSLGQGPEFLIYFQGTGAADDSGLPNDRFFAVRPEGSVSTLKIQRTERGDSAVYLCASSLPGGRDQETQYFGPGTRLLVL.

The rearrangement uses TRBV9 and TRBJ2-1; weak D call: TRBD2 (5 bases). The germline gives CDR1 SGDLS, CDR2 YYNGEE. The CDR3 is 14 residues long. Trimming stripped 0 bases from V and 6 bases from J, with 10 bases between. CDR3 DNA: TGTGCCAGCAGCGTAGTGTCTAGCTCCAATGAGCAGTTCTTC. This translates into CASSVVSSSNEQFF. Supplemented by reference TRBV9 and TRBJ2-1, the full variable domain reads DSGVTQTPKHLITATGQRVTLRCSPRSGDLSVYWYQQSLDQGLQFLIQYYNGEERAKGNILERFSAQQFPDLHSELNLSSLELGDSALYFCASSVVSSSNEQFFGPGTRLTVL.

A few counts support this clone. The V and J genes are TRBV30 and TRBJ1-5; 7 nucleotides agree with TRBD1. The CDR3 has 13 residues. The V segment lost 0 bases and the J segment 6 bases; nucleotides outside the gene matches: 2. Germline CDR1 GTSNPN, CDR2 SVGIG (reference sequence). The DNA of the CDR3 is TGTGCCTGGAGTGTACAGGGGATTCAGCCCCAGCATTTT. Translating it yields CAWSVQGIQPQHF.

The chain combines TRBV6-5 with TRBJ1-5, with no clear D. The V gene lost 0 bases and the J gene lost 1 base, with 7 bases spanning the gap. The CDR3 runs to 15 residues. The germline CDR1 and CDR2 sequences are MNHEY and SVGAGI. The CDR3 DNA is TGTGCCAGCAGTTACTCGAGGCCGAGCAATCAGCCCCAGCATTTT. Amino acid sequence: CASSYSRPSNQPQHF.

The chain recombines TRBV18 with TRBJ2-1; perhaps TRBD1 as D (5 bases). V lost 0 bases to trimming and J lost 5 bases, with 11 bases between them. This CDR3 spans 15 amino acids. Germline values: CDR1 KGHSH, CDR2 LQKENI. In nucleotides, the CDR3 is TGTGCCAGCTCACCACCGGTAACACAGGACAATGAGCAGTTCTTC. It specifies CASSPPVTQDNEQFF.

The chain recombines TRBV9 with TRBJ2-7; D is uncertain. The CDR3 extends over 12 amino acids. V was pared by 7 bases and J by 6 bases, with 14 bases between. Germline CDR1 reads SGDLS; CDR2 reads YYNGEE. The CDR3, as DNA: TGTGCCAGCGGGCCGTTAAAGGGCGAGCAGTACTTC. This translates into CASGPLKGEQYF.

In its sample, this clone was seen a few times. The chain couples TRBV18 to TRBJ2-7; tentatively, D is TRBD1 or TRBD2 (5 bases each). The V gene's germline CDR1 is KGHSH and CDR2 LQKENI. Deletions cut 6 bases from V and 7 bases from J, with 13 bases between. The CDR3 loop spans 12 amino acids. CDR3 in amino acids: CASSEQGAEQYF. The CDR3 DNA reads TGTGCCAGCTCGGAGCAGGGAGCGGAGCAGTACTTC. The full variable domain, completed using reference TRBV18 and TRBJ2-7, is NAGVMQNPRHLVRRRGQEARLRCSPMKGHSHVYWYRQLPEEGLKFMVYLQKENIIDESGMPKERFSAEFPKEGPSILRIQQVVRGDSAAYFCASSEQGAEQYFGPGTRLTVT.

This sequence joins TRBV5-1 and TRBJ1-2, with D perhaps TRBD1 (6 bases). There are 14 residues in the CDR3. Trimming left V 4 bases short and J 0 bases short, with 10 bases between. Germline V gene lookup returns CDR1 SGHRS and CDR2 YFSETQ. The CDR3: CASSPDRANYGYTF. The DNA for the CDR3 is TGCGCCAGCAGCCCGGACAGAGCTAACTATGGCTACACCTTC.

V and J are TRBV11-2 and TRBJ2-5; maybe TRBD2 (5 bases). Germline loops: CDR1 SGHAT, CDR2 FQNNGV. This CDR3 is 13 amino acids long. The V end was cut by 4 bases, the J end by 5 bases, with 11 bases between. The CDR3 DNA reads TGTGCCAGCAGCTACCTCGAGGGCGAGACCCAGTACTTC. Its protein product is CASSYLEGETQYF. The variable domain in full, with the rest retrieved from reference TRBV11-2 and TRBJ2-5, is EAGVAQSPRYKIIEKRQSVAFWCNPISGHATLYWYQQILGQGPKLLIQFQNNGVVDDSQLPKDRFSAERLKGVDSTLKIQPAKLEDSAVYLCASSYLEGETQYFGPGTRLLVL.

The chain joins TRBV7-9 to TRBJ2-2; TRBD2 matches 9 bases. The CDR3 loop spans 14 amino acids. The germline gives CDR1 SEHNR, CDR2 FQNEAQ (reference sequence). The trim removed 5 bases at V and 7 bases at J, leaving 5 bases unmatched. This CDR3 reads CASSRGRAGGELFF. CDR3 nucleotides: TGTGCCAGCAGCCGCGGGAGGGCAGGCGGGGAGCTGTTTTTT. Full variable domain (remainder filled in from reference TRBV7-9 and TRBJ2-2): DTGVSQNPRHKITKRGQNVTFRCDPISEHNRLYWYRQTLGQGPEFLTYFQNEAQLEKSRLLSDRFSAERPKGSFSTLEIQRTEQGDSAMYLCASSRGRAGGELFFGEGSRLTVL.

The chain joins TRBV9 to TRBJ2-1; possible D gene TRBD2, 6 bases. Germline CDR1 and CDR2: SGDLS and YYNGEE. This CDR3 is built from 15 residues. Trimming removed 3 bases from V and 6 bases from J, with 16 bases in between. CDR3 region: CASSEGGRSGNEQFF. CDR3 in DNA: TGTGCCAGCAGCGAGGGAGGTCGGTCCGGCAATGAGCAGTTCTTC.

The chain carries TRBV19 and TRBJ1-1; the D is unclear. Germline V gives CDR1 LNHDA, CDR2 SQIVND (reference sequence). V was clipped by 6 bases and J by 1 base, with 21 bases between them. This CDR3 contains 17 residues. The CDR3 DNA reads as TGTGCCAGTAGCCCCGGGGTAGCCCAAAGAAGGAACACTGAAGCTTTCTTT. This encodes CASSPGVAQRRNTEAFF. The whole variable domain, remainder taken from reference TRBV19 and TRBJ1-1, is DGGITQSPKYLFRKEGQNVTLSCEQNLNHDAMYWYRQDPGQGLRLIYYSQIVNDFQKGDIAEGYSVSREKKESFPLTVTSAQKNPTAFYLCASSPGVAQRRNTEAFFGQGTRLTVV.

This clone was observed a single time. J is TRBJ2-1 and V is TRBV4-2, with TRBD2 matching 7 bases. CDR3 length: 16 amino acids. Germline CDR1 LGHNA, CDR2 YNFKEQ. Trimming cost V 1 base and J 0 bases; bases outside gene matches: 3. The CDR3 DNA follows: TGTGCCAGCAGCCAAGTTGGCGGGAGCTCCTACAATGAGCAGTTCTTC. Translation gives CASSQVGGSSYNEQFF.

This chain connects TRBV6-6 to TRBJ1-2, with D perhaps matching TRBD1 (6 bases). This CDR3 comprises 14 residues. Germline V CDR1 and CDR2: MNHNY, SVGAGI (reference sequence). Trimming removed 7 bases at V and 2 bases at J, with 14 bases between. The CDR3 region has the DNA TGTGCCAGCAACTCAATCGGGACAAACTATGGCTACACCTTC. Its translation: CASNSIGTNYGYTF.